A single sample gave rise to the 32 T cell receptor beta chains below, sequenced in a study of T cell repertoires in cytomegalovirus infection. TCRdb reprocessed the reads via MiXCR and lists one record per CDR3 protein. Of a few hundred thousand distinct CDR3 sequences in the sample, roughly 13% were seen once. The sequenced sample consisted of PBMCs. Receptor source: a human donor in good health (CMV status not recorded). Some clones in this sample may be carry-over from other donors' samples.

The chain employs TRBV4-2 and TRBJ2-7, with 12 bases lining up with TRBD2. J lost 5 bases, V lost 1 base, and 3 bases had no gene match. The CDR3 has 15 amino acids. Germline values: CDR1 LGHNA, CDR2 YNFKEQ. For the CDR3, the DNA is TGTGCCAGCAGCCAAGTACTAGCGGGAGGAGACGAGCAGTACTTC. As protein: CASSQVLAGGDEQYF.

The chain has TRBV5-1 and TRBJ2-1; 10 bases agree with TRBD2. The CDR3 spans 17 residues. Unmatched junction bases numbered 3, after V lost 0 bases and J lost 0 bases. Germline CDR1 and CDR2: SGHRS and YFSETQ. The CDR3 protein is CASSLVLAGISYNEQFF. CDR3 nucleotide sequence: TGCGCCAGCAGCTTGGTACTAGCGGGGATCTCCTACAATGAGCAGTTCTTC.

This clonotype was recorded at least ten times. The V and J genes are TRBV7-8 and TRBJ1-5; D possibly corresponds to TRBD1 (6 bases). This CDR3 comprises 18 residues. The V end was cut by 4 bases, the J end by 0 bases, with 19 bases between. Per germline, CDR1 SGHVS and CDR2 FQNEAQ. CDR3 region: CASSSAAGAEYSNQPQHF. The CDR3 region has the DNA TGTGCCAGCAGCTCAGCGGCAGGGGCAGAGTATAGCAATCAGCCCCAGCATTTT.

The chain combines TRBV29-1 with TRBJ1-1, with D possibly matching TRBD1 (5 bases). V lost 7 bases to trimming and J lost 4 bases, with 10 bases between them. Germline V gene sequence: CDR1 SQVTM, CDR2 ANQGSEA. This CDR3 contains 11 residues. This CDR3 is CSAGKGTEAFF. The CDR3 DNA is TGCAGCGCAGGGAAGGGCACTGAAGCTTTCTTT.

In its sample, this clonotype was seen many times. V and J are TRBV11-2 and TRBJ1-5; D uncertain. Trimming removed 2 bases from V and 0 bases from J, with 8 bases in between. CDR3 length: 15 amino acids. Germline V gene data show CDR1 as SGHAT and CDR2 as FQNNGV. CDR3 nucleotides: TGTGCCAGCAGCTTAAGCTGGAATAGCAATCAGCCCCAGCATTTT. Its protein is CASSLSWNSNQPQHF.

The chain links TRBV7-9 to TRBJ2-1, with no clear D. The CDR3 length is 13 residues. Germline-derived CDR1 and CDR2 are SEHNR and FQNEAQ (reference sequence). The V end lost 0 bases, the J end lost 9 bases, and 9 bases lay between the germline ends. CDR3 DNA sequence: TGTGCCAGCAGCTTAGCCCGGCGGCCTGAGCAGTTCTTC. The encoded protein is CASSLARRPEQFF.

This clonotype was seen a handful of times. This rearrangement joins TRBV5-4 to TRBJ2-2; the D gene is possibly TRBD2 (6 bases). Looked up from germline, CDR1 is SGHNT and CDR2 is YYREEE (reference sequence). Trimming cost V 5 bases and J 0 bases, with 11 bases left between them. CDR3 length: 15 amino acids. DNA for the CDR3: TGTGCCAGCAGTTGGCCGGGGGCGAACACCGGGGAGCTGTTTTTT. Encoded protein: CASSWPGANTGELFF. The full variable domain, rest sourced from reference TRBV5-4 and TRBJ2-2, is ETGVTQSPTHLIKTRGQQVTLRCSSQSGHNTVSWYQQALGQGPQFIFQYYREEENGRGNFPPRFSGLQFPNYSSELNVNALELDDSALYLCASSWPGANTGELFFGEGSRLTVL.

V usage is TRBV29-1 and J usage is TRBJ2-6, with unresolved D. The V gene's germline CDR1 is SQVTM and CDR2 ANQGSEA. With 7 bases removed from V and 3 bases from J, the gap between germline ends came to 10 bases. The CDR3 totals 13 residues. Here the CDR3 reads CSATVFGANVLTF. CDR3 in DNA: TGCAGCGCCACAGTCTTTGGGGCCAACGTCCTGACTTTC.

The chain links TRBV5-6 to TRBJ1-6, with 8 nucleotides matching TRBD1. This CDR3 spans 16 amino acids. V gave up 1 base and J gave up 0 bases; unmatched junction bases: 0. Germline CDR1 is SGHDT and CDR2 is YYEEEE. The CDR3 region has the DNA TGTGCCAGCAGCTTGACAGGGGGCTCCTATAATTCACCCCTCCACTTT. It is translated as CASSLTGGSYNSPLHF. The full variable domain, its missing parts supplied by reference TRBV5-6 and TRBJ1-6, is DAGVTQSPTHLIKTRGQQVTLRCSPKSGHDTVSWYQQALGQGPQFIFQYYEEEERQRGNFPDRFSGHQFPNYSSELNVNALLLGDSALYLCASSLTGGSYNSPLHFGNGTRLTVT.

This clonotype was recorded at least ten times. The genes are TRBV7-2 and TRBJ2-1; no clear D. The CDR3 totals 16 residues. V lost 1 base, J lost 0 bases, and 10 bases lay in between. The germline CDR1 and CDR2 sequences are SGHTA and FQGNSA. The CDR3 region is CASSLGSAVSYNEQFF. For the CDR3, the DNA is TGTGCCAGCAGCTTAGGATCGGCAGTCTCCTACAATGAGCAGTTCTTC.

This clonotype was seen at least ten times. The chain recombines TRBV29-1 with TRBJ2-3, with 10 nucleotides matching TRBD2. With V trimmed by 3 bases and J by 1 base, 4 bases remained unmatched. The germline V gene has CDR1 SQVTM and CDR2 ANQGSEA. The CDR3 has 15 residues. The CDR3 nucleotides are TGCAGCGTTGATTCCCTAGCGGGGGGCACAGATACGCAGTATTTT. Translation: CSVDSLAGGTDTQYF.

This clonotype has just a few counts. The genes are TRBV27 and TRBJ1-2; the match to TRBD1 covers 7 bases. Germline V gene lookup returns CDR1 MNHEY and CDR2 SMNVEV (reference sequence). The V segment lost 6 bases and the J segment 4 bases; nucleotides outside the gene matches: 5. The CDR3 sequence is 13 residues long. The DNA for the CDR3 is TGTGCCAGCAGACCAGACAGGGTCTATGGCTACACCTTC. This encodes CASRPDRVYGYTF.

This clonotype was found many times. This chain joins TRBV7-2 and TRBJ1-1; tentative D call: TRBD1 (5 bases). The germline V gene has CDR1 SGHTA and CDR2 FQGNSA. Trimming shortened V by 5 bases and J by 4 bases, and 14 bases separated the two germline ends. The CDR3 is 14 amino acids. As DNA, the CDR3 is TGTGCCAGCAGCCTTCAGCAGGGTTCCACTGAAGCTTTCTTT. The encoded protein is CASSLQQGSTEAFF. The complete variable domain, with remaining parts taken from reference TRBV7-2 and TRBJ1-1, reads GAGVSQSPSNKVTEKGKDVELRCDPISGHTALYWYRQSLGQGLEFLIYFQGNSAPDKSGLPSDRFSAERTGGSVSTLTIQRTQQEDSAVYLCASSLQQGSTEAFFGQGTRLTVV.

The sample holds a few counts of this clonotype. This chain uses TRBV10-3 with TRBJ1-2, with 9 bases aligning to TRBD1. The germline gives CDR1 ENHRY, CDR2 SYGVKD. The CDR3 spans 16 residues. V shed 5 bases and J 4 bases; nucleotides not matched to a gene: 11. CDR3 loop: CAISPGQGVGSYGYTF. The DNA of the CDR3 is TGTGCCATCAGTCCGGGACAGGGAGTGGGGTCCTATGGCTACACCTTC.

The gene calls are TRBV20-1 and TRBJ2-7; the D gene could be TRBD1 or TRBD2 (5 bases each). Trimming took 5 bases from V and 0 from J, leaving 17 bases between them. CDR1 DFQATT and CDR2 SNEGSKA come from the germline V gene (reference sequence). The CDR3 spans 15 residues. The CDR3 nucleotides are TGCAGTGCTCCGACGGGACGTATGAGCTCCTACGAGCAGTACTTC. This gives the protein CSAPTGRMSSYEQYF.

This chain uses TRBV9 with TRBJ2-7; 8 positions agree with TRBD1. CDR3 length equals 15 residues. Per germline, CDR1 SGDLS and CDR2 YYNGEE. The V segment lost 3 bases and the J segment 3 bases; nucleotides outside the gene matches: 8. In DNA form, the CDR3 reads TGTGCCAGCAGCGACGACAGGGGAAGCAACTACGAGCAGTACTTC. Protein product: CASSDDRGSNYEQYF.

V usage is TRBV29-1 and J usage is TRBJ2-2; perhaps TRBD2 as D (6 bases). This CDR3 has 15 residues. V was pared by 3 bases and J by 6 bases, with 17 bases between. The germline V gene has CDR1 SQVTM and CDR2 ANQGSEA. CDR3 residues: CSVDRGGVGAGELFF. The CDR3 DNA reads TGCAGCGTTGACCGGGGCGGGGTTGGCGCCGGGGAGCTGTTTTTT.

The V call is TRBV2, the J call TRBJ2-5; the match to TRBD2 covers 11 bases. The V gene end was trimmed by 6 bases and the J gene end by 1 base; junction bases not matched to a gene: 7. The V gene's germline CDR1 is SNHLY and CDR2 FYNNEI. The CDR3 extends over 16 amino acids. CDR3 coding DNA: TGTGCCAGCAGACTCGGGACTAGCGGACGCCAAGAGACCCAGTACTTC. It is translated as CASRLGTSGRQETQYF.

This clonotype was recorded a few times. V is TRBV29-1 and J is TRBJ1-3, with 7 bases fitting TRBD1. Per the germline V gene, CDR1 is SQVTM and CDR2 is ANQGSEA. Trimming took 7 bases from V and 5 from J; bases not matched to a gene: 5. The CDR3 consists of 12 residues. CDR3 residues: CSAQGGRNTIYF. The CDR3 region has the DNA TGCAGCGCGCAGGGGGGCAGAAACACCATATATTTT. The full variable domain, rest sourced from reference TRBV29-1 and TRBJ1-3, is SAVISQKPSRDICQRGTSLTIQCQVDSQVTMMFWYRQQPGQSLTLIATANQGSEATYESGFVIDKFPISRPNLTFSTLTVSNMSPEDSSIYLCSAQGGRNTIYFGEGSWLTVV.

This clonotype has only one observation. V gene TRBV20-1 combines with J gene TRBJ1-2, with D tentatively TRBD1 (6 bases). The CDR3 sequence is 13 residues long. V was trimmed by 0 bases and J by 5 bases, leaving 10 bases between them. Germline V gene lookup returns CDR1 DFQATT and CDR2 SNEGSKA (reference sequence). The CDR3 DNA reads TGCAGTGCTAGAGAGGAACAGGGATATGGCTACACCTTC. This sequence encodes CSAREEQGYGYTF.

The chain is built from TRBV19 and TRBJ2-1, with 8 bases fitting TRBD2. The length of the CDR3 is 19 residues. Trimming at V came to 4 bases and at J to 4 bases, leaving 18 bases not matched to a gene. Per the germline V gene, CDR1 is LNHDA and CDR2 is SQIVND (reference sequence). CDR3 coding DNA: TGTGCCAGTAGTACCGGCTGGGGATTTGGTAGCGGGGATTACAATGAGCAGTTCTTC. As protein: CASSTGWGFGSGDYNEQFF.

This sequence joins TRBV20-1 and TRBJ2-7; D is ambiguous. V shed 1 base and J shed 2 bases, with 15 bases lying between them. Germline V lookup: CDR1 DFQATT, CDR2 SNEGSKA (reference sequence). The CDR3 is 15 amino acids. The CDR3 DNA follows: TGCAGTGCTAGAGGAGTAGGGCAGCCGACCTACGAGCAGTACTTC. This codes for CSARGVGQPTYEQYF.

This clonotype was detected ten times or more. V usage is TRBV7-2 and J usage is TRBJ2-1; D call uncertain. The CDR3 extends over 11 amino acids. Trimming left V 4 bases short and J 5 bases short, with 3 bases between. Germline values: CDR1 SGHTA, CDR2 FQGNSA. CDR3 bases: TGTGCCAGCAGCTCTAACAATGAGCAGTTCTTC. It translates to CASSSNNEQFF.

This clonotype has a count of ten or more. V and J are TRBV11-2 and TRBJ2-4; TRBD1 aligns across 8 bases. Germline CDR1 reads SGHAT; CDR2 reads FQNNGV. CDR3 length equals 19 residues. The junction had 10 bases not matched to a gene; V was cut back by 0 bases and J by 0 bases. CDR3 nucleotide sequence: TGTGCCAGCAGCTTAGAGGCAGGGGGCGGAAAACTAGCCAAAAACATTCAGTACTTC. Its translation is CASSLEAGGGKLAKNIQYF.

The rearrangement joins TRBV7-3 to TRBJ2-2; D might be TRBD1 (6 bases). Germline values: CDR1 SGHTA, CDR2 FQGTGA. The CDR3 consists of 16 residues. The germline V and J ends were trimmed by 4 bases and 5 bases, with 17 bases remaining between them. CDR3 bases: TGTGCCAGCAGCTACCAAAGACAGGCTGGAACCGGGGAGCTGTTTTTT. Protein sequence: CASSYQRQAGTGELFF.

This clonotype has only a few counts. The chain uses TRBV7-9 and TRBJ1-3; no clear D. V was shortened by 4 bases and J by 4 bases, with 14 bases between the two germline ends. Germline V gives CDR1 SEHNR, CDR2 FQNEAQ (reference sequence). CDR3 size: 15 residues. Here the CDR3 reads CASSSDARHGNTIYF. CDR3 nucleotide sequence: TGTGCCAGCAGCTCCGACGCAAGACACGGAAACACCATATATTTT. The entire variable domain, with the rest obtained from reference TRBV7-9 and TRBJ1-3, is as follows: DTGVSQNPRHKITKRGQNVTFRCDPISEHNRLYWYRQTLGQGPEFLTYFQNEAQLEKSRLLSDRFSAERPKGSFSTLEIQRTEQGDSAMYLCASSSDARHGNTIYFGEGSWLTVV.

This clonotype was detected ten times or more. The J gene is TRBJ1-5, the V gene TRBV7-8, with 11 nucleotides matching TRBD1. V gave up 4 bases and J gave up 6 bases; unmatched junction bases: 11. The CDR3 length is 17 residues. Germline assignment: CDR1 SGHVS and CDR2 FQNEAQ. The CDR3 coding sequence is TGTGCCAGCAGCTCGATTCGGACAGGGGGCGCGGTTCAGCCCCAGCATTTT. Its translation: CASSSIRTGGAVQPQHF. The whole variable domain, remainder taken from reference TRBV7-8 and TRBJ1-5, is GAGVSQSPRYKVAKRGQDVALRCDPISGHVSLFWYQQALGQGPEFLTYFQNEAQLDKSGLPSDRFFAERPEGSVSTLKIQRTQQEDSAVYLCASSSIRTGGAVQPQHFGDGTRLSIL.

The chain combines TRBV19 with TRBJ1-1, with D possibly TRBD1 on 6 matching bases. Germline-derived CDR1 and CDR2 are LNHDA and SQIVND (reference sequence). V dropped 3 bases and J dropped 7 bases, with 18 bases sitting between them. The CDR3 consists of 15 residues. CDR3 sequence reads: CASSMRGAGKDEAFF. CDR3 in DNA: TGTGCCAGTAGTATGAGGGGGGCGGGGAAGGATGAAGCTTTCTTT. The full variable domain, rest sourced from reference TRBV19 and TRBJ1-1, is DGGITQSPKYLFRKEGQNVTLSCEQNLNHDAMYWYRQDPGQGLRLIYYSQIVNDFQKGDIAEGYSVSREKKESFPLTVTSAQKNPTAFYLCASSMRGAGKDEAFFGQGTRLTVV.

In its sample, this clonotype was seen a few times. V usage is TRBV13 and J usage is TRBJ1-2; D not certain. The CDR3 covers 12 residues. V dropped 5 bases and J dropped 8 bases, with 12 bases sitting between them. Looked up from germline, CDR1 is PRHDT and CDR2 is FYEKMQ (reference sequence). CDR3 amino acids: CASSTRTLGYTF. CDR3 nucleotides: TGTGCCAGCAGCACACGGACGCTAGGCTACACCTTC.

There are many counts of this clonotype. The CDR3 region has the DNA TGTGCCATCAGTGAGTCGCGAGGGCGCGGCTCTGGGGCCAACGTCCTGACTTTC. Protein product: CAISESRGRGSGANVLTF. This sequence joins TRBV10-3 and TRBJ2-6; TRBD2 might be the D (5 bases). The germline V and J ends were trimmed by 0 bases and 0 bases, with 12 bases remaining between them. The CDR3 loop spans 18 amino acids. Germline V gene sequence: CDR1 ENHRY, CDR2 SYGVKD.

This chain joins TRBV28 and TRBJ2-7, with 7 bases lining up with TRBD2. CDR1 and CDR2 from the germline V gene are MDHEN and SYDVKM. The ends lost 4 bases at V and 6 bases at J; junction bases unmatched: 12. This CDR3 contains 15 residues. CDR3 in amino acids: CASSSGGTVGPEQYF. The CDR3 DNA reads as TGTGCCAGCAGTTCCGGGGGGACCGTAGGTCCCGAGCAGTACTTC.

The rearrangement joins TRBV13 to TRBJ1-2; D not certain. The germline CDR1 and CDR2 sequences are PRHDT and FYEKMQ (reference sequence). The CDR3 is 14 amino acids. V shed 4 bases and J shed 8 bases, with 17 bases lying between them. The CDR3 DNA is TGTGCCAGCAGCTCCCTTGGAGGGCACGGGGGCTACACCTTC. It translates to CASSSLGGHGGYTF. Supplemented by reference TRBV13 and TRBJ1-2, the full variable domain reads AAGVIQSPRHLIKEKRETATLKCYPIPRHDTVYWYQQGPGQDPQFLISFYEKMQSDKGSIPDRFSAQQFSDYHSELNMSSLELGDSALYFCASSSLGGHGGYTFGSGTRLTVV.